This T cell receptor beta chain was retrieved from a study of vaccination and CD4 T cells after COVID-19. About the study: Post-vaccination specimens were collected at a median of around 72 days following dose two (range 14 to 241). The cells were exposed to overlapping spike peptides originating from SARS-CoV-2, HCoV-NL63, HCoV-OC43 and HCoV-229E for stimulation.

Comment on this clonotype: Its matching antigen is unknown.

The time point was: late sampling 161 to 241 days after vaccination in a few convalescent patients. The treatment is: approximately nine-day PBMC culture with coronavirus spike peptide pools or control peptides (ViraFEST assay). The ViraFEST method relied on peptide pools to expand antigen-specific T cells, followed by TCR sequencing. CDR1 SGHVS and CDR2 FNYEAQ come from the germline V gene. V shed 1 base, J shed 6 bases, and the junction held 7 bases outside the gene matches. The CDR3 has 15 residues. The Oncomine TCR Beta short-read assay was what sequenced the DNA obtained from cultured CD4+ T cells. Using its own MiXCR run on the PCR reads, TCRdb lists one record per CDR3 protein. The sample yields over 20,000 distinct CDR3 sequences, 30% to 45% seen once. Points from the study as a whole: Spike mono-reactivity was found in 304 of the 307 vaccine-specific clones identified in convalescent patients.

The TCR sequence derives from a human donor who had recovered from COVID-19. The sample was CD4+ T cells from blood, cultured in vitro, taken about 7 months after SARS-CoV-2 vaccination. J is TRBJ2-3 and V is TRBV7-6; 7 positions match TRBD2. The CDR3 nucleotides are TGTGCCAGCAGCTTAGGGGACTATGGGATGGATACGCAGTATTTT. It translates to CASSLGDYGMDTQYF.